What follows are 16 T cell receptor beta chains derived from one specimen sequenced in a study of technical replicates of blood from a handful of donors. This table comes from immunoSEQ multiplex PCR, and its TCRdb copy is limited to in-frame clones, with some not included. The sample consists of more than 60,000 clones, approximately 95% of them appearing once. The material sequenced was T cells isolated from PBMCs. Every receptor here comes from a human donor in good health.

The rearrangement joins TRBV19 to TRBJ2-5; a weak D match, TRBD1 (6 bases). The germline CDR1 and CDR2 sequences are LNHDA and SQIVND (reference sequence). V was pared by 2 bases and J by 3 bases, with 13 bases between. The CDR3 sequence is 15 residues long. The CDR3 loop reads CASSISPGEKETQYF. As DNA, the CDR3 is TGTGCCAGTAGTATAAGCCCAGGGGAGAAAGAGACCCAGTACTTC. The variable domain in full, with the rest retrieved from reference TRBV19 and TRBJ2-5, is DGGITQSPKYLFRKEGQNVTLSCEQNLNHDAMYWYRQDPGQGLRLIYYSQIVNDFQKGDIAEGYSVSREKKESFPLTVTSAQKNPTAFYLCASSISPGEKETQYFGPGTRLLVL.

This clone occurred once. This chain joins TRBV11-2 and TRBJ1-2; weak D call: TRBD1 (5 bases). CDR1 SGHAT and CDR2 FQNNGV come from the germline V gene. This CDR3 region has 14 residues. V was clipped by 3 bases and J by 1 base, with 9 bases between them. The CDR3 sequence: CASSFSQGNYGYTF. The CDR3 DNA sequence: TGTGCCAGCAGCTTTTCCCAGGGTAACTATGGCTACACCTTC.

CDR3 DNA: TGTGCCAGTAGTCTCTCCGGGACAGGGGGCACAGATACGCAGTATTTT. This codes for CASSLSGTGGTDTQYF. The rearrangement joins TRBV19 to TRBJ2-3; 10 nucleotides agree with TRBD1. J was trimmed by 1 base and V by 5 bases; bases with no gene match: 6. There are 16 residues in the CDR3. CDR1 is LNHDA, CDR2 SQIVND, per germline (reference sequence).

The chain's CDR3 is CASSQPDRAPNQPQHF. DNA of the CDR3: TGCGCCAGCAGCCAGCCCGACAGGGCCCCCAATCAGCCCCAGCATTTT. The chain joins TRBV4-1 to TRBJ1-5; 7 bases are shared with TRBD1. The ends lost 3 bases at V and 3 bases at J; junction bases unmatched: 8. This CDR3 is built from 16 residues. Looked up from germline, CDR1 is MGHRA and CDR2 is YSYEKL.

The rearrangement links TRBV28 to TRBJ1-2; 10 bases are shared with TRBD1. Germline V gene data show CDR1 as MDHEN and CDR2 as SYDVKM. Trimming took 2 bases from V and 7 from J; bases not matched to a gene: 7. The CDR3 contains 15 residues. CDR3 sequence (DNA): TGTGCCAGCAGTTTAGGGGGACAGGGGAGGGGTGGCTACACCTTC. Amino acid sequence: CASSLGGQGRGGYTF.

The chain joins TRBV25-1 to TRBJ2-6; D is undetermined. Trimming shortened V by 1 base and J by 2 bases, and 15 bases separated the two germline ends. Germline V gene lookup returns CDR1 MGHDK and CDR2 SYGVNS. The CDR3 is made up of 18 amino acids. CDR3 nucleotides: TGTGCCAGCAGTGAATTAGCCGTGTCCTGGCCTGGGGCCAACGTCCTGACTTTC. Translation gives CASSELAVSWPGANVLTF.

The chain is built from TRBV16 and TRBJ2-7, with D tentatively TRBD2 (5 bases). The V end lost 3 bases, the J end lost 3 bases, and 9 bases lay between the germline ends. The CDR3 sequence is 13 residues long. Germline values: CDR1 KGHSY, CDR2 FQNENV. The CDR3 nucleotides read TGTGCCAGCAGCCACGGGGTACACTACGAGCAGTACTTC. This codes for CASSHGVHYEQYF. Full variable domain (remainder filled in from reference TRBV16 and TRBJ2-7): GEEVAQTPKHLVRGEGQKAKLYCAPIKGHSYVFWYQQVLKNEFKFLISFQNENVFDETGMPKERFSAKCLPNSPCSLEIQATKLEDSAVYFCASSHGVHYEQYFGPGTRLTVT.

This sequence joins TRBV25-1 and TRBJ1-2, with 12 bases aligning to TRBD1. Trimming at V came to 6 bases and at J to 7 bases, leaving 3 bases not matched to a gene. This CDR3 has 13 amino acids. Germline CDR1 MGHDK, CDR2 SYGVNS. CDR3: CASSVGQGAGYTF. Here the CDR3 DNA reads TGTGCCAGCAGCGTGGGACAGGGGGCTGGCTACACCTTC.

This rearrangement joins TRBV6-1 to TRBJ2-3; D ambiguous. Per the germline V gene, CDR1 is MNHNS and CDR2 is SASEGT. V lost 2 bases and J lost 0, with 6 bases in between. The CDR3 runs to 14 residues. CDR3 residues: CASSEYTSTDTQYF. Written as DNA, the CDR3 is TGTGCCAGCAGTGAATATACTAGCACAGATACGCAGTATTTT.

The DNA of the CDR3 is TGCAGCTTCGGGCCCTTCCATGGTAGCGGGGCCAGCTCCTACGAGCAGTACTTC. This encodes CSFGPFHGSGASSYEQYF. The chain links TRBV29-1 to TRBJ2-7; 8 nucleotides agree with TRBD2. The CDR3 sequence is 18 residues long. CDR1 SQVTM and CDR2 ANQGSEA come from the germline V gene. Losses at the gene ends were 8 bases for V and 0 bases for J; bases not matched to a gene: 21.

The chain joins TRBV9 to TRBJ1-1; D may be TRBD1 (6 bases). V gave up 0 bases and J gave up 7 bases, with 10 bases separating them. The germline gives CDR1 SGDLS, CDR2 YYNGEE. The CDR3 has 13 amino acids. The CDR3 DNA is TGTGCCAGCAGCGTAGGGGGAGGGGGTGAAGCTTTCTTT. It yields the protein CASSVGGGGEAFF.

This sequence joins TRBV6-4 and TRBJ2-2; 13 bases line up with TRBD2. The germline gives CDR1 MRHNA, CDR2 SNTAGT. The CDR3 has 18 residues. The CDR3: CASKPGLAGWVDTGELFF. The CDR3 DNA is TGTGCGTCTAAACCGGGACTAGCGGGGTGGGTGGACACCGGGGAGCTGTTTTTT.

The chain combines TRBV7-9 with TRBJ1-5; no clear D. The ends were cut back, 5 bases at V and 4 bases at J, with 12 bases in the middle. Germline V gives CDR1 SEHNR, CDR2 FQNEAQ (reference sequence). This CDR3 is built from 14 residues. DNA of the CDR3: TGTGCCAGCAGCCCGACGTCGGGGAATCAGCCCCAGCATTTT. This sequence encodes CASSPTSGNQPQHF.

The chain couples TRBV11-2 to TRBJ1-1; tentatively, D is TRBD1 (5 bases). Germline V gene lookup returns CDR1 SGHAT and CDR2 FQNNGV. The CDR3 runs to 18 residues. V was trimmed by 2 bases and J by 7 bases, leaving 26 bases between them. Here the CDR3 DNA reads TGTGCCAGCAGCTTAACCGGATCTATTAGTTGGGGCGACAATGAAGCTTTCTTT. Translating it yields CASSLTGSISWGDNEAFF.

The chain couples TRBV9 to TRBJ2-2, with 7 bases that match TRBD1. The CDR3 is 15 amino acids. The V and J ends lost 3 bases and 6 bases, in that order; junction bases with no gene match: 8. Germline V gene lookup returns CDR1 SGDLS and CDR2 YYNGEE. The CDR3 reads CASSAGTVGSGELFF. The CDR3 coding sequence is TGTGCCAGCAGCGCAGGGACAGTCGGATCCGGGGAGCTGTTTTTT.

V usage is TRBV29-1 and J usage is TRBJ2-7; 7 bases are shared with TRBD1. Germline loops: CDR1 SQVTM, CDR2 ANQGSEA. The junction had 6 bases not matched to a gene; V was cut back by 7 bases and J by 3 bases. This CDR3 region has 12 residues. The CDR3 DNA is TGCAGCGCTGTCCGGGACAGCTACGAGCAGTACTTC. It translates to CSAVRDSYEQYF.